The table lists the clone carrying this T cell receptor (beta chain) with a few counts. Germline V lookup: CDR1 MNHNY, CDR2 SVGAGI (reference sequence). Trimming took off 0 bases at V and 5 bases at J, with 12 bases between the two ends. This CDR3 spans 15 amino acids. The sample comes from a study of T cell repertoires in cytomegalovirus infection. Study-wide context: Matching HLA type and CMV infection were both indicated by public TCR beta signatures.

From the reads, TCRdb called clonotypes with MiXCR, one entry per CDR3 protein. The sample lists hundreds of thousands of distinct CDR3 sequences, 20% to 30% occurring once. The TCR comes from a human donor in good health (CMV status not recorded). Some clones in this sample may be carry-over from other donors' samples. The chain links TRBV6-6 to TRBJ2-3; D is unclear. Sequencing used CD8+ T cells from PBMCs. CDR3 protein: CASSYSFLGRDTQYF. The CDR3 DNA reads as TGTGCCAGCAGTTACTCATTCCTAGGGCGAGATACGCAGTATTTT.